What follows are 30 T cell receptor beta chains derived from one specimen sequenced in a study of T cells in Graves' hyperthyroidism and ophthalmopathy. Authors of the study amplified TCR beta CDR3 regions from RNA transcripts. The TCR CDR3 first-round RT-PCR relied on the HTBI primer set. One entry per CDR3 protein results from TCRdb running MiXCR on the multiplex PCR reads. The sample lists around 250,000 distinct CDR3 sequences, roughly 15% occurring once. Sequencing input: blood. Receptor source: a woman under 30 with Graves' ophthalmopathy.

The chain is built from TRBV11-3 and TRBJ2-1; the match to TRBD2 covers 12 bases. The length of the CDR3 is 14 residues. Germline CDR1 reads SGHNT; CDR2 reads YENEEA. V was clipped by 8 bases and J by 9 bases; unmatched bases: 8. The CDR3 DNA reads as TGTGCCAGCGGGGATGGGACTAGCGGGCGTGAGCAGTTCTTC. Protein: CASGDGTSGREQFF.

This clonotype appeared many times. The gene calls are TRBV7-9 and TRBJ2-7; the D gene could be TRBD1 or TRBD2 (5 bases each). Germline CDR1 reads SEHNR; CDR2 reads FQNEAQ (reference sequence). The V end lost 2 bases, the J end lost 3 bases, and 14 bases lay between the germline ends. CDR3 size: 15 residues. CDR3 nucleotide sequence: TGTGCCAGCAGCTTAAATCAGGGAGCCTTCTACGAGCAGTACTTC. Amino acid sequence: CASSLNQGAFYEQYF. Supplemented by reference TRBV7-9 and TRBJ2-7, the full variable domain reads DTGVSQNPRHKITKRGQNVTFRCDPISEHNRLYWYRQTLGQGPEFLTYFQNEAQLEKSRLLSDRFSAERPKGSFSTLEIQRTEQGDSAMYLCASSLNQGAFYEQYFGPGTRLTVT.

This clonotype was seen at least ten times. The V gene is TRBV9, the J gene TRBJ2-3; 12 bases map to TRBD2. Germline V gene data show CDR1 as SGDLS and CDR2 as YYNGEE. The V gene end was trimmed by 4 bases and the J gene end by 2 bases; junction bases not matched to a gene: 11. This CDR3 has 18 residues. The CDR3 reads CASSPLAGGGWNTDTQYF. The CDR3, as DNA: TGTGCCAGCAGCCCTCTAGCGGGAGGGGGGTGGAACACAGATACGCAGTATTTT.

This clonotype was detected many times. The V call is TRBV7-9, the J call TRBJ2-1, with 11 positions matching TRBD2. The CDR3 has 18 residues. The germline gives CDR1 SEHNR, CDR2 FQNEAQ (reference sequence). The V segment lost 2 bases and the J segment 2 bases; nucleotides outside the gene matches: 8. DNA of the CDR3: TGTGCCAGCAGCTTATTGTTAGCGGGAGGGCCTACCTACAATGAGCAGTTCTTC. Its translation is CASSLLLAGGPTYNEQFF. The variable domain in full, completed from reference TRBV7-9 and TRBJ2-1, reads DTGVSQNPRHKITKRGQNVTFRCDPISEHNRLYWYRQTLGQGPEFLTYFQNEAQLEKSRLLSDRFSAERPKGSFSTLEIQRTEQGDSAMYLCASSLLLAGGPTYNEQFFGPGTRLTVL.

A few counts support this clonotype. The V call is TRBV4-1, the J call TRBJ2-7; weak D call: TRBD2 (5 bases). The CDR3 is 15 residues long. Germline V CDR1 and CDR2: MGHRA, YSYEKL. Trimming took 0 bases from V and 3 from J, leaving 12 bases between them. The CDR3, as DNA: TGCGCCAGCAGCCAAGAATGGAGTAGCGTCTACGAGCAGTACTTC. This sequence encodes CASSQEWSSVYEQYF.

This clonotype came up many times. The J gene is TRBJ1-5, the V gene TRBV2; D gene ambiguous. The germline CDR1 and CDR2 sequences are SNHLY and FYNNEI. The CDR3 spans 14 residues. The V and J ends lost 2 bases and 7 bases respectively, with 12 bases between them. CDR3 amino acids: CASSESLTLQPQHF. The CDR3 DNA reads as TGTGCCAGCAGTGAATCTCTGACACTACAGCCCCAGCATTTT. Full variable domain (missing parts from reference TRBV2 and TRBJ1-5): EPEVTQTPSHQVTQMGQEVILRCVPISNHLYFYWYRQILGQKVEFLVSFYNNEISEKSEIFDDQFSVERPDGSNFTLKIRSTKLEDSAMYFCASSESLTLQPQHFGDGTRLSIL.

The chain employs TRBV7-2 and TRBJ2-3; 10 bases are a match to TRBD1. The CDR3 totals 19 residues. The trim removed 5 bases at V and 2 bases at J, leaving 16 bases unmatched. Germline loops: CDR1 SGHTA, CDR2 FQGNSA. CDR3 region: CASSPGTGVRRTITDTQYF. DNA for the CDR3: TGTGCCAGCAGCCCCGGGACAGGGGTTAGAAGGACCATCACAGATACGCAGTATTTT.

This clonotype was counted many times. V and J are TRBV20-1 and TRBJ1-6; D remains ambiguous. Germline CDR1 reads DFQATT; CDR2 reads SNEGSKA (reference sequence). V was pared by 8 bases and J by 3 bases, with 14 bases between. This CDR3 contains 14 residues. The CDR3 region is CSTMDGVYNSPLHF. CDR3 DNA: TGCAGTACGATGGACGGAGTCTATAATTCACCCCTCCACTTT.

The chain employs TRBV6-1 and TRBJ2-1; no clear D gene. This CDR3 is built from 18 residues. The V gene's germline CDR1 is MNHNS and CDR2 SASEGT. The V gene lost 6 bases and the J gene lost 3 bases, with 24 bases spanning the gap. This CDR3 reads CASRPRTVRRFGYNEQFF. The CDR3 DNA sequence: TGTGCCAGCAGGCCCCGAACCGTACGGAGATTCGGCTACAATGAGCAGTTCTTC.

This clonotype was observed a handful of times. V and J are TRBV7-9 and TRBJ1-4, with 9 positions matching TRBD1. This CDR3 is 15 amino acids long. The germline CDR1 and CDR2 sequences are SEHNR and FQNEAQ (reference sequence). The V segment lost 1 base and the J segment 8 bases; nucleotides outside the gene matches: 5. The DNA for the CDR3 is TGTGCCAGCAGCTTAGACGGGACAGGGAACGAAAAACTGTTTTTT. It specifies CASSLDGTGNEKLFF.

This clonotype was seen repeatedly, ten times or more. The chain is built from TRBV11-1 and TRBJ1-5, with a possible D match to TRBD1 (5 bases). Looked up from germline, CDR1 is SGHAT and CDR2 is FQDESV (reference sequence). This CDR3 has 13 residues. Deletions cut 1 base from V and 4 bases from J, with 5 bases between. DNA for the CDR3: TGTGCCAGCAGCTTAGGACAGAATCAGCCCCAGCATTTT. Its translation is CASSLGQNQPQHF.

This clonotype has ten or more counts. The V call is TRBV6-2 or TRBV6-3, the J call TRBJ2-1; D unclear. With 5 bases removed from V and 4 bases from J, the gap between germline ends came to 15 bases. This CDR3 has 15 amino acids. The V gene's germline CDR1 is MNHEY and CDR2 SVGEGT. CDR3 sequence reads: CASSPNPGRYNEQFF. In nucleotides, the CDR3 is TGTGCCAGCAGTCCAAACCCGGGCCGGTACAATGAGCAGTTCTTC.

This rearrangement joins TRBV5-1 to TRBJ2-3, with 7 bases identical to TRBD2. The germline CDR1 and CDR2 sequences are SGHRS and YFSETQ. The V gene end was trimmed by 5 bases and the J gene end by 0 bases; junction bases not matched to a gene: 6. The CDR3 sequence is 15 residues long. CDR3 region: CASSWGGRSTDTQYF. In DNA form, the CDR3 reads TGCGCCAGCAGTTGGGGGGGGAGAAGCACAGATACGCAGTATTTT.

This clonotype was found many times. The chain links TRBV27 to TRBJ2-5, with 9 bases identical to TRBD1. J gave up 6 bases and V 3 bases, and 5 bases lay outside the gene matches. The CDR3 spans 14 residues. Germline-derived CDR1 and CDR2 are MNHEY and SMNVEV (reference sequence). The CDR3 reads CASSLLQGAQTQYF. The CDR3 bases are TGTGCCAGCAGTTTGTTACAGGGGGCCCAGACCCAGTACTTC.

This clonotype was seen many times. The V gene is TRBV7-9, the J gene TRBJ1-1; unclear D gene. Per germline, CDR1 SEHNR and CDR2 FQNEAQ (reference sequence). The CDR3 has 16 amino acids. The germline V and J ends were trimmed by 2 bases and 0 bases, with 13 bases remaining between them. DNA of the CDR3: TGTGCCAGCAGCTTATTTGTTGGACCGATGAACACTGAAGCTTTCTTT. It codes for CASSLFVGPMNTEAFF.

This clonotype was found a few times. The rearrangement joins TRBV19 to TRBJ2-7; 9 bases line up with TRBD1. The V gene end was trimmed by 2 bases and the J gene end by 4 bases; junction bases not matched to a gene: 12. CDR1 and CDR2 from the germline V gene are LNHDA and SQIVND (reference sequence). This CDR3 comprises 17 residues. CDR3 nucleotides: TGTGCCAGTAGTATATCTGCCTTGGGACAGGGACCTTACGAGCAGTACTTC. It translates to CASSISALGQGPYEQYF.

This chain uses TRBV20-1 with TRBJ2-3, with 9 bases matching TRBD2. This CDR3 is built from 14 residues. Germline CDR1 is DFQATT and CDR2 is SNEGSKA (reference sequence). This CDR3 is CSVSSGTGLDTQYF. As DNA, the CDR3 is TGCAGCGTTTCTAGCGGGACGGGTTTAGATACGCAGTATTTT.

This clonotype was recorded at least ten times. CDR3 in DNA: TGTGCCAGCAGCCCGCAACTAGCGGGAGGGTTCGGGAATGAGCAGTTCTTC. This gives the protein CASSPQLAGGFGNEQFF. This rearrangement joins TRBV7-3 to TRBJ2-1, with 13 bases identical to TRBD2. The CDR3 is made up of 17 amino acids. J was trimmed by 7 bases and V by 5 bases; bases with no gene match: 11. From germline, CDR1 is SGHTA and CDR2 FQGTGA. Together with reference TRBV7-3 and TRBJ2-1, the CDR3 gives the full variable domain: GAGVSQTPSNKVTEKGKYVELRCDPISGHTALYWYRQSLGQGPEFLIYFQGTGAADDSGLPNDRFFAVRPEGSVSTLKIQRTERGDSAVYLCASSPQLAGGFGNEQFFGPGTRLTVL.

This clonotype has ten or more counts. The J gene is TRBJ1-1, the V gene TRBV4-2, with D perhaps matching TRBD1 (5 bases). Germline assignment: CDR1 LGHNA and CDR2 YNFKEQ. Trimming pared 4 bases from V and 1 base from J, leaving 10 bases between. The CDR3 contains 14 residues. The CDR3 spells CASSRAGQNTEAFF. The CDR3 coding sequence is TGTGCCAGCAGCCGGGCAGGACAGAACACTGAAGCTTTCTTT.

At least ten counts were recorded for this clonotype. The chain couples TRBV7-8 to TRBJ2-5; a weak D match, TRBD2 (7 bases). The CDR3 spans 14 residues. Germline V gene sequence: CDR1 SGHVS, CDR2 FQNEAQ. Trimming took off 11 bases at V and 1 base at J, with 17 bases between the two ends. The CDR3 loop reads CAGRRRGGQETQYF. The CDR3 DNA reads TGTGCCGGTCGACGGAGGGGGGGCCAAGAGACCCAGTACTTC.

The sample holds a few counts of this clonotype. The V call is TRBV5-4, the J call TRBJ2-1, with D perhaps matching TRBD1 or TRBD2 (7 bases each). Germline assignment: CDR1 SGHNT and CDR2 YYREEE (reference sequence). The CDR3 runs 15 residues. V was clipped by 4 bases and J by 8 bases, with 19 bases between them. In DNA form, the CDR3 reads TGTGCCAGCAGCCCCCAGGGGGAGGGCCTCTATGAGCAGTTCTTC. Its translation: CASSPQGEGLYEQFF.

This clonotype was recorded at least ten times. J is TRBJ1-6 and V is TRBV28; weak D call: TRBD1 (6 bases). From germline, CDR1 is MDHEN and CDR2 SYDVKM. The CDR3 spans 12 residues. The V gene lost 5 bases and the J gene lost 7 bases, with 6 bases spanning the gap. The DNA for the CDR3 is TGTGCCAGCAGTACAGGGAATTCACCCCTCCACTTT. Amino acid sequence: CASSTGNSPLHF.

In its sample, this clonotype was seen many times. The CDR3 region is CASRPGQSYYEQYF. Written as DNA, the CDR3 is TGTGCCAGCAGGCCGGGACAGTCATACTACGAGCAGTACTTC. V usage is TRBV2 and J usage is TRBJ2-7; 7 nucleotides agree with TRBD1. This CDR3 spans 14 amino acids. V was clipped by 6 bases and J by 3 bases; unmatched bases: 8. The V gene's germline CDR1 is SNHLY and CDR2 FYNNEI. Combining the CDR3 with reference TRBV2 and TRBJ2-7 gives the whole variable domain EPEVTQTPSHQVTQMGQEVILRCVPISNHLYFYWYRQILGQKVEFLVSFYNNEISEKSEIFDDQFSVERPDGSNFTLKIRSTKLEDSAMYFCASRPGQSYYEQYFGPGTRLTVT.

The genes are TRBV19 and TRBJ1-3; D gene unclear. V shed 2 bases and J shed 0 bases, with 8 bases lying between them. This CDR3 region has 15 residues. Germline assignment: CDR1 LNHDA and CDR2 SQIVND (reference sequence). CDR3 amino acids: CASSITDVSGNTIYF. The CDR3 DNA is TGTGCCAGTAGTATAACCGACGTCTCTGGAAACACCATATATTTT.

In its sample, this clonotype was seen many times. V usage is TRBV5-1 and J usage is TRBJ2-5, with 9 nucleotides matching TRBD2. Germline V gene sequence: CDR1 SGHRS, CDR2 YFSETQ. Unmatched junction bases numbered 10, after V lost 4 bases and J lost 6 bases. CDR3 size: 15 residues. The CDR3 DNA reads TGCGCCAGCAGCCCCACTCTAGCGGGGAAACAGACCCAGTACTTC. It is translated as CASSPTLAGKQTQYF.

This clonotype was observed many times. The V gene is TRBV4-3, the J gene TRBJ1-4; D may be TRBD1 (5 bases). The CDR3 contains 18 residues. Germline CDR1 and CDR2: LGHNA and YSLEER. Trimming removed 3 bases at V and 0 bases at J, with 17 bases between. For the CDR3, the DNA is TGCGCCAGCAGCCAGTCTCCGGGACGGCTTTCAACTAATGAAAAACTGTTTTTT. Translating it yields CASSQSPGRLSTNEKLFF.

This clonotype was recorded many times. V gene TRBV6-1 combines with J gene TRBJ2-5; 7 nucleotides align to TRBD2. The germline V gene has CDR1 MNHNS and CDR2 SASEGT. The V and J ends lost 5 bases and 5 bases, in that order; junction bases with no gene match: 5. The CDR3 extends over 13 amino acids. The CDR3 nucleotides are TGTGCCAGCAGTCCGACTAGCTGGGAGACCCAGTACTTC. Residues: CASSPTSWETQYF.

The chain links TRBV29-1 to TRBJ2-5, with 16 bases fitting TRBD2. V trimming: 6 bases; J trimming: 6 bases; junction bases outside the gene matches: 13. Per the germline V gene, CDR1 is SQVTM and CDR2 is ANQGSEA. The CDR3 has 17 residues. In nucleotides, the CDR3 is TGCAGCGTCTCCTACCCCGGGACTAGCGGGGGGGAACAGACCCAGTACTTC. It encodes CSVSYPGTSGGEQTQYF.

In its sample, this clonotype was seen many times. The rearrangement uses TRBV27 and TRBJ1-2; D perhaps matches TRBD1 (5 bases). Trimming left V 6 bases short and J 5 bases short, with 16 bases between. The CDR3 spans 14 residues. Per the germline V gene, CDR1 is MNHEY and CDR2 is SMNVEV (reference sequence). The CDR3: CASSLTGGGYGYTF. For the CDR3, the DNA is TGTGCCAGCAGCTTAACCGGCGGGGGGTATGGCTACACCTTC.

Points on this clonotype: A much larger clone differs by one base, so this may be a read error. V gene TRBV15 combines with J gene TRBJ2-7, with D uncertain. V gave up 4 bases and J gave up 1 base, with 8 bases separating them. The CDR3 spans 13 residues. Germline-derived CDR1 and CDR2 are LNHNV and YYDKDF (reference sequence). Here the CDR3 reads CATSTGRSYEQYF. CDR3 nucleotides: TGTGCCACCAGCACGGGCAGATCCTACGAGCAGTACTTC. Using reference TRBV15 and TRBJ2-7 for the parts outside the CDR3, the full variable domain is DAMVIQNPRYQVTQFGKPVTLSCSQTLNHNVMYWYQQKSSQAPKLLFHYYDKDFNNEADTPDNFQSRRPNTSFCFLDIRSPGLGDTAMYLCATSTGRSYEQYFGPGTRLTVT.